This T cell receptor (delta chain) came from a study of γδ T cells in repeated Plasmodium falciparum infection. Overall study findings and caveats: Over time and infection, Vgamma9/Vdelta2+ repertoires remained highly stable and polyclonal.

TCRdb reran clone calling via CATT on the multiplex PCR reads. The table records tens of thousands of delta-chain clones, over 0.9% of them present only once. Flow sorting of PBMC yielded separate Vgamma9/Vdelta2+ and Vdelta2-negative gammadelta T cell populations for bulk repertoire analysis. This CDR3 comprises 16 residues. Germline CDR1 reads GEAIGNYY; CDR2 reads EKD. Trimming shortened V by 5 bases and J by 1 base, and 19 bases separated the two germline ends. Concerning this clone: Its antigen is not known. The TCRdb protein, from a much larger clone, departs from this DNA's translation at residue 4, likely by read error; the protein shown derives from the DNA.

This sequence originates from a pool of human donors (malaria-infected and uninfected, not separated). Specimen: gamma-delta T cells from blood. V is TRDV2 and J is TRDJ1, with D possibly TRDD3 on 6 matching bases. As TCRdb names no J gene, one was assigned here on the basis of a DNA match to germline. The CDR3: CACATGIYRITDKLIF. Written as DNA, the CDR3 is TGTGCCTGTGCCACGGGGATTTATAGGATCACCGATAAACTCATCTTT.